The subject of this entry is one T cell receptor beta chain. A J-beta primer mix and a sample-barcoded 5' primer were used in a second PCR of about 7 to 12 cycles. Template switching added a 12-random-nucleotide identifier to every cDNA molecule. TCRdb reanalysed the 5' RACE reads using MiXCR and keeps one entry per CDR3 protein. The sample carries roughly 1.5 million distinct CDR3 sequences, roughly two fifths recorded once. The source of the sample is a study of blood T cells in healthy people across ages. V shed 0 bases and J shed 7 bases, with 25 bases lying between them. Germline V gene sequence: CDR1 MGHRA, CDR2 YSYEKL. This CDR3 is built from 18 residues.

The chain links TRBV4-1 to TRBJ2-7; D may match TRBD1 or TRBD2 (5 bases each). The sequenced sample consisted of blood. This sequence originates from a woman in her late teens or twenties in good health. CDR3 nucleotides: TGCGCCAGCAGCCAAGATGCAACGGGGTCGAGGGGATACAATGAGCAGTACTTC. It is translated as CASSQDATGSRGYNEQYF.